This paragraph covers one T cell receptor beta chain sequence. The sample is drawn from a study of CD8 T cells in Susac syndrome. Reverse transcription used about 0.45 to 1 ug RNA and random hexamers. MiXCR, applied by TCRdb to the immunoSEQ multiplex PCR reads, yields one record per CDR3 protein. Altogether 100,000 to 150,000 distinct CDR3 sequences are present, around 96% being singletons, with the ten largest covering less than 0.15%. The CDR3 consists of 15 residues. CDR1 and CDR2 (germline): SGHRS, YFSETQ. V lost 0 bases and J 5 bases, leaving 12 bases between the germline ends. This chain uses TRBV5-1 with TRBJ1-5; no clear D. This TCR came from a human donor with Susac syndrome. Sequencing used CD4+ T cells from PBMCs. CDR3 coding DNA: TGCGCCAGCAGCTTGGCCCCTACAAGAGATCAGCCCCAGCATTTT. As protein: CASSLAPTRDQPQHF.